This T cell receptor (beta chain) stems from a study of T cells in Graves' hyperthyroidism and ophthalmopathy. Study-wide results and limits: A model of 13 V-J features distinguished ophthalmopathy from stable hyperthyroidism.

There were TCR beta CDR3 regions amplified from RNA transcripts. HTBI primers were the set used in a first-round RT-PCR of the TCR CDR3. TCRdb passed the multiplex PCR reads through MiXCR, listing each CDR3 protein once. The sample lists 600,000 to 700,000 distinct CDR3 sequences; roughly 14% were seen once. This clonotype was seen a handful of times. Its matching antigen is unknown. CDR1 and CDR2 (germline): SGHDN, FVKESK. Trimming removed 3 bases at V and 5 bases at J, with 10 bases between. This CDR3 is built from 13 residues. The sequence was collected from a woman aged 40 to 50 with Graves' ophthalmopathy. This rearrangement joins TRBV14 to TRBJ1-1; tentative D call: TRBD1 (5 bases). The material sequenced was blood. CDR3 amino acids: CASSQGVMTEAFF. CDR3 nucleotide sequence: TGTGCCAGCAGCCAGGGGGTAATGACTGAAGCTTTCTTT.